Listed below are T cell receptor beta chains from one sample, sequenced in a study of T cells expressing NK-cell markers. From its re-call of the 5' RACE reads, TCRdb lists each CDR3 protein once, without DNA. Found here are fewer than 550,000 distinct CDR3 sequences; the top ten clones hold more than 1.4%. The sample taken for sequencing was blood T cells: a sorted CD56 or NKG2C T cell subset, CD4+ or CD8+ T cells, or bulk PBMC T cells (not recorded which). The source is a woman in her fifties or sixties in good health. CDR3s include the opening cysteine and the closing phenylalanine or tryptophan. Fields, in order: V gene, J gene, CDR3 protein.

TRBV24-1	TRBJ2-1	CATSDTGLRANEQFF
TRBV11-2	TRBJ2-3	CASSQSRTLTGTDTQYF
TRBV2	TRBJ2-1	CASIPGTRMDEQFF
TRBV14	TRBJ2-5	CASSQRAPETQYF
TRBV29-1	TRBJ2-3	CSVRVDTDTQYF
TRBV19	TRBJ2-6	CASYGHLSGANVLTF
TRBV28	TRBJ2-2	CASRRGTSGSSFTGELFF
TRBV20-1	TRBJ2-4	CSASVPMPDIQYF
TRBV5-1	TRBJ2-5	CASSLAGAAPQETQYF
TRBV12-3/TRBV12-4	TRBJ2-4	CASSPKGGFGKNIQYF
TRBV4-1	TRBJ2-4	CASRPGLAGGGAKNIQYF
TRBV6-1	TRBJ1-2	CASSMGGQAGYTF
TRBV5-1	TRBJ1-1	CASSSPTTEAFF
TRBV12-3/TRBV12-4	TRBJ2-7	CASSSHLASPYEQYF
TRBV27	TRBJ2-1	CASSFDRDRDNEQFF
TRBV20-1	TRBJ2-1	CSATHGAAGNEQFF
TRBV18	TRBJ2-3	CASSSLLAGATADTQYF
TRBV4-1	TRBJ2-1	CASSHSGRAVDEQFF
TRBV5-1	TRBJ2-1	CASTETSHSIEQFF
TRBV7-9	TRBJ2-5	CASSLGLAGDVETQYF
TRBV20-1	TRBJ1-4	CSARTRTGASTNEKLFF
TRBV20-1	TRBJ1-1	CSAEGDVRTEAFF
TRBV4-1	TRBJ2-1	CASSRDLRLDEQFF
TRBV7-2	TRBJ2-3	CASSLGGLVGKSTDTQYF
TRBV7-2	TRBJ1-1	CASSLTPGKLSSAFF
TRBV29-1	TRBJ1-1	CSVAVGSGAANTEAFF
TRBV11-1	TRBJ2-7	CASSLGTPGTGTEQYF
TRBV5-1	TRBJ2-2	CASSLDRQFTGELFF
TRBV29-1	TRBJ1-1	CRAPHYRAFEAFF
TRBV6-5	TRBJ1-1	CASSYFRGTEAFF
TRBV20-1	TRBJ2-7	CSARPRYSSYEQYF
TRBV20-1	TRBJ2-4	CSASMASGAKNIQYF
TRBV27	TRBJ1-5	CASSLSGGDLWGNQPQHF
TRBV4-2	TRBJ2-7	CASSHLAGAYEQYF
TRBV12-3/TRBV12-4	TRBJ2-2	CASKQIYRGELFF
TRBV11-3	TRBJ1-2	CASSLGGSSNYGYTF
TRBV20-1	TRBJ2-5	CSARDQGWRETQYF
TRBV10-3	TRBJ2-3	CATAGQGASDTQYF
TRBV5-1	TRBJ1-1	CASSTPGVGNTEAFF
TRBV9	TRBJ2-7	CASSVEAGTRLYEQYF